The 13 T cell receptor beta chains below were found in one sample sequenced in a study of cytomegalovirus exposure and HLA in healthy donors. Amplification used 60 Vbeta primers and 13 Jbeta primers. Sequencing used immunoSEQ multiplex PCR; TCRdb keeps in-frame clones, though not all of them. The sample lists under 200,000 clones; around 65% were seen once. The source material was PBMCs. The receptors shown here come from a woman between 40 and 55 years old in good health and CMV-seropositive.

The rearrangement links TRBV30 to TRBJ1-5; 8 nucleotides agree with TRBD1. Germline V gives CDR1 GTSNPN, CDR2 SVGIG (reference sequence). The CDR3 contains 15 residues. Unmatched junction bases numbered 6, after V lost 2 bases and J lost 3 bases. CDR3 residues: CAWSKRTGTNQPQHF. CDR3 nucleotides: TGTGCCTGGAGTAAACGGACAGGGACCAATCAGCCCCAGCATTTT.

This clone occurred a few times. The chain's CDR3 is CASSLARTGDEQYF. In nucleotides, the CDR3 is TGCGCCAGCAGCTTGGCCCGGACAGGGGACGAGCAGTACTTC. The chain joins TRBV5-1 to TRBJ2-7; TRBD1 agrees at 9 bases. The ends lost 0 bases at V and 5 bases at J; junction bases unmatched: 3. CDR3 length: 14 residues. The germline V gene has CDR1 SGHRS and CDR2 YFSETQ.

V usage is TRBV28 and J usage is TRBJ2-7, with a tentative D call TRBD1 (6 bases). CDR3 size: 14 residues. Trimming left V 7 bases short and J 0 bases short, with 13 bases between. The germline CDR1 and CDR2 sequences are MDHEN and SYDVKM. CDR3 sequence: CASISGHHSYEQYF. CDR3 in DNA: TGTGCCAGCATCTCGGGACACCACTCCTACGAGCAGTACTTC.

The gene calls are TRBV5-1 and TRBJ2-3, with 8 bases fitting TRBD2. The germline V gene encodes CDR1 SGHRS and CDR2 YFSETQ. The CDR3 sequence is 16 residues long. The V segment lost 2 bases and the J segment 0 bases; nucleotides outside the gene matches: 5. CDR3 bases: TGCGCCAGCAGCTTTGGAGCGGGGGTGAGCACAGATACGCAGTATTTT. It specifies CASSFGAGVSTDTQYF.

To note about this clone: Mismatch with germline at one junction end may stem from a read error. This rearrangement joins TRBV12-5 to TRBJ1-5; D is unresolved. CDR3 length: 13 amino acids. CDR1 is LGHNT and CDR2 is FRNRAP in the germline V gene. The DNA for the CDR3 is TGTGCTAGTGGTTTAGGTAGCAATCAGCCCCAGAATTTT. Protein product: CASGLGSNQPQNF.

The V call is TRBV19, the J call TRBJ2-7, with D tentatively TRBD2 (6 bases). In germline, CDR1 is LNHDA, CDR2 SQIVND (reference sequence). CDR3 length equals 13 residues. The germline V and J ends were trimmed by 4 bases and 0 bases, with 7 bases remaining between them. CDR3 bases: TGTGCCAGTAGTACTAGCGCCTCCTACGAGCAGTACTTC. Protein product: CASSTSASYEQYF.

Here the CDR3 reads CASSDSGSGEQYF. CDR3 in DNA: TGCGCCAGCAGTGATAGCGGGAGCGGCGAGCAGTACTTC. The genes are TRBV5-1 and TRBJ2-7; 9 bases are shared with TRBD2. The CDR3 is made up of 13 amino acids. The ends lost 5 bases at V and 6 bases at J; junction bases unmatched: 6. In germline, CDR1 is SGHRS, CDR2 YFSETQ.

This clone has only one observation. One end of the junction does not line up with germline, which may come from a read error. The CDR3 nucleotides are TGTTCCAGCAGCCTAGACGTGGGAGGAGCTTTCTTT. Protein sequence: CSSSLDVGGAFF. This chain connects TRBV7-9 to TRBJ1-1; the D is unclear. This CDR3 region has 12 residues. The germline V gene has CDR1 SEHNR and CDR2 FQNEAQ (reference sequence). Combining the CDR3 with reference TRBV7-9 and TRBJ1-1 gives the whole variable domain DTGVSQNPRHKITKRGQNVTFRCDPISEHNRLYWYRQTLGQGPEFLTYFQNEAQLEKSRLLSDRFSAERPKGSFSTLEIQRTEQGDSAMYLCSSSLDVGGAFFGQGTRLTVV.

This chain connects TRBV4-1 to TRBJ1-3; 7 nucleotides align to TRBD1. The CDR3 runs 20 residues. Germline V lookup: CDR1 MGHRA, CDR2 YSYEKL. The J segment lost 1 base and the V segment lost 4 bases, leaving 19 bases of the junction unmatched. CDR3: CASSRAPGQKERRSGNTIYF. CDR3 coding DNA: TGCGCCAGCAGCCGCGCACCGGGACAGAAGGAGCGGAGGTCTGGAAACACCATATATTTT.

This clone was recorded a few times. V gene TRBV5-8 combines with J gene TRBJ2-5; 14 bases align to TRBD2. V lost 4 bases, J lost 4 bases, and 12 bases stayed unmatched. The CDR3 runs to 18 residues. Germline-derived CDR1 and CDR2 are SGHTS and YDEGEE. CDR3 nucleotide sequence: TGTGCCAGCAGCCCAGCAGGGACTAGCGGGGGCAGAGGAGAGACCCAGTACTTC. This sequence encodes CASSPAGTSGGRGETQYF. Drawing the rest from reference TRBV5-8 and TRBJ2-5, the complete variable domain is EAGVTQSPTHLIKTRGQQATLRCSPISGHTSVYWYQQALGLGLQFLLWYDEGEERNRGNFPPRFSGRQFPNYSSELNVNALELEDSALYLCASSPAGTSGGRGETQYFGPGTRLLVL.

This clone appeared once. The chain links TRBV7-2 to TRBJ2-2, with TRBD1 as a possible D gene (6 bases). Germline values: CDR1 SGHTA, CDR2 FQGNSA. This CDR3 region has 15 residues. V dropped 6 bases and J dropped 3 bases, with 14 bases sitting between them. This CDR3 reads CASSKTDSYTGELFF. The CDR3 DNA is TGTGCCAGCAGTAAAACGGACAGCTACACCGGGGAGCTGTTTTTT.

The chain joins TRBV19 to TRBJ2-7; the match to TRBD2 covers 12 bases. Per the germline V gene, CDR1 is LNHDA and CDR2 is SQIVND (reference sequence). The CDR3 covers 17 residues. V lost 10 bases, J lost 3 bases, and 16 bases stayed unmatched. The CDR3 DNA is TGTGCCATGCAACTAGCGGGGGGTCCGGGGGAGTGCTACGAGCAGTACTTC. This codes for CAMQLAGGPGECYEQYF.

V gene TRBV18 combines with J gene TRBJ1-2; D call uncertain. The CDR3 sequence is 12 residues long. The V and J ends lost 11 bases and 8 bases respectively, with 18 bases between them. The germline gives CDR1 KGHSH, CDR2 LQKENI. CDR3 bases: TGTGCCGGCGCCCCCAGGATGGGCGGCTACACCTTC. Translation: CAGAPRMGGYTF.